Following are 27 T cell receptor beta chains from one sample sequenced in a study of tumor-infiltrating lymphocytes in primary liver carcinoma. With a constant-region primer, TCR beta cDNA was made from around 530 ng of total RNA. ARM-PCR was slightly modified, and three nested multiplex PCR rounds with it gave rise to the TCR beta libraries. TRBV1-TRBV30 forward primers paired with a C-beta reverse primer were used in the first two PCR rounds, which ran roughly 10 cycles each. TCRdb analysed the multiplex PCR reads with MiXCR anew, one entry per CDR3 protein. The sample consists of around 60,000 distinct CDR3 sequences, roughly two thirds of them appearing once. The source material, roughly 18-33 mg of unsorted bulk tissue, was used to co-extract RNA and DNA. Input material: liver tumor tissue from sampling region 4. Documented subset: tumor region T4, right-lateral pole. These receptor sequences come from a man aged 40-55 years with primary liver carcinoma and hepatitis B virus infection.

As for this clonotype: This sequence may be a read error, since a much larger clone differs from it by one base. The V gene is TRBV11-2, the J gene TRBJ2-1; D gene unclear. CDR1 is SGHAT, CDR2 FQNNGV, per germline. The CDR3 totals 16 residues. The CDR3 sequence is CASTFYSQSSYNERFF. CDR3 nucleotides: TGTGCCAGCACTTTTTATAGCCAGAGCTCCTACAATGAGCGGTTCTTC.

Details on this clonotype: Germline is not matched at one junction end, which may reflect a read error. The V call is TRBV11-2, the J call TRBJ1-2; D unclear. Germline V gives CDR1 SGHAT, CDR2 FQNNGV. The CDR3 runs 13 residues. CDR3 DNA: TGTGCCAGCAACTCAGGAGCTAACTATGGCTACACTTTC. Protein product: CASNSGANYGYTF.

About this clonotype: A read error may account for a junction end that differs from germline. The V gene is TRBV11-2, the J gene TRBJ2-2; TRBD2 might be the D (6 bases). There are 13 residues in the CDR3. The germline V gene encodes CDR1 SGHAT and CDR2 FQNNGV. This CDR3 is CASSHTNTGGLFF. The CDR3 coding sequence is TGTGCCAGCAGCCACACGAACACCGGGGGGCTGTTTTTT. The full variable domain, rest sourced from reference TRBV11-2 and TRBJ2-2, is EAGVAQSPRYKIIEKRQSVAFWCNPISGHATLYWYQQILGQGPKLLIQFQNNGVVDDSQLPKDRFSAERLKGVDSTLKIQPAKLEDSAVYLCASSHTNTGGLFFGEGSRLTVL.

The CDR3 DNA is TGTGCCACCCCGGACAGAATCACCGGGGAGCTGTTTTTT. Translating it yields CATPDRITGELFF. V usage is TRBV19 and J usage is TRBJ2-2, with a tentative D call TRBD1 (6 bases). Looked up from germline, CDR1 is LNHDA and CDR2 is SQIVND (reference sequence). The CDR3 length is 13 residues. Between the trimmed V and J ends, which lost 10 bases and 4 bases, there was a span of 13 bases. Complete variable domain (other parts from reference TRBV19 and TRBJ2-2): DGGITQSPKYLFRKEGQNVTLSCEQNLNHDAMYWYRQDPGQGLRLIYYSQIVNDFQKGDIAEGYSVSREKKESFPLTVTSAQKNPTAFYLCATPDRITGELFFGEGSRLTVL.

For this clonotype: It is likely a read error, because the conserved phenylalanine at the end of the CDR3 is missing. The CDR3 DNA reads TGTGCCAGCATCTTCGGCACGGATAATGAGCAGTTCATC. It codes for CASIFGTDNEQFI. The rearrangement uses TRBV11-1 and TRBJ2-1; D not resolved. The V gene lost 7 bases and the J gene lost 7 bases, with 14 bases spanning the gap. Germline CDR1 and CDR2: SGHAT and FQDESV (reference sequence). The CDR3 length is 13 residues.

About this clonotype: The conserved phenylalanine or tryptophan is not found at the CDR3 terminus, so this likely reflects a read error. V and J are TRBV5-4 and TRBJ2-6; D is ambiguous. In germline, CDR1 is SGHNT, CDR2 YYREEE (reference sequence). Trimming removed 4 bases from V and 0 bases from J, with 14 bases in between. This CDR3 contains 17 residues. CDR3 DNA: TGTGCCAGCAGCCCCGGGTCTTTCTTCTCTGGGGCCAACGTCCTGACTCTC. Amino acid sequence: CASSPGSFFSGANVLTL.

To note about this clonotype: A read error is likely, as this CDR3 ends without the conserved phenylalanine or tryptophan. CDR3 in amino acids: CASSAGTSGFGTQYL. The CDR3 nucleotides read TGTGCCAGCAGTGCCGGGACTAGCGGGTTTGGTACGCAGTATTTG. This chain connects TRBV12-3 or TRBV12-4 to TRBJ2-3; 12 bases align to TRBD2. Trimming removed 5 bases from V and 8 bases from J; junction bases left unmatched: 8. The CDR3 is made up of 15 amino acids.

V usage is TRBV5-5 and J usage is TRBJ2-5; D is unclear. The germline V gene encodes CDR1 SGHKS and CDR2 YYEKEE (reference sequence). The V and J ends lost 0 bases and 5 bases respectively, with 11 bases between them. The length of the CDR3 is 14 residues. CDR3 in DNA: TGTGCCAGCAGCTTGGCTCGGTTTCAGGAGACCCAGTACTTC. Translation gives CASSLARFQETQYF. Variable domain in full (rest from reference TRBV5-5 and TRBJ2-5): DAGVTQSPTHLIKTRGQQVTLRCSPISGHKSVSWYQQVLGQGPQFIFQYYEKEERGRGNFPDRFSARQFPNYSSELNVNALLLGDSALYLCASSLARFQETQYFGPGTRLLVL.

This clonotype was observed once. Here the CDR3 omits its conserved ending phenylalanine or tryptophan, so a read error is the likely source. J is TRBJ2-7 and V is TRBV29-1; D not certain. V lost 8 bases and J 5 bases, leaving 16 bases between the germline ends. CDR3 size: 12 residues. Germline loops: CDR1 SQVTM, CDR2 ANQGSEA. The CDR3 DNA sequence: TGCAGCACGGGTTGGGGTAATCACGAGCAGTACTCC. Its translation: CSTGWGNHEQYS.

To note about this clonotype: Since a much larger clone is just one base distant, this may be a read error. V is TRBV11-2 and J is TRBJ2-2, with 11 bases aligning to TRBD1. Germline CDR1 reads SGHAT; CDR2 reads FQNNGV. Germline trimming cut 1 base from V and 9 bases from J; bases unmatched to any gene: 10. The CDR3 sequence is 17 residues long. CDR3 sequence reads: CASSLVSGQGASWELFF. The CDR3, as DNA: TGTGCCAGCAGCTTAGTGAGCGGACAGGGGGCGTCCTGGGAGCTGTTTTTT.

Points on this clonotype: This is likely a read error, given that the CDR3 carries no conserved phenylalanine or tryptophan at its end. The rearrangement joins TRBV5-6 to TRBJ2-7; possibly TRBD1 for D (6 bases). V was pared by 2 bases and J by 5 bases, with 11 bases between. CDR3 size: 13 residues. Germline-derived CDR1 and CDR2 are SGHDT and YYEEEE. The CDR3 DNA is TGTGCCAGCAGCTTCCAGGGGTTGAACGAGCAGTACCTC. This gives the protein CASSFQGLNEQYL.

This clonotype was detected a few times. The chain employs TRBV6-1 and TRBJ2-6, with D perhaps matching TRBD2 (6 bases). The CDR3 has 14 residues. Germline assignment: CDR1 MNHNS and CDR2 SASEGT. With 7 bases removed from V and 8 bases from J, the gap between germline ends came to 15 bases. The CDR3 here is CASTAGMGSNVLTF. CDR3 DNA: TGTGCCAGCACGGCGGGGATGGGGTCCAACGTCCTGACTTTC.

Comment on this clonotype: A read error may explain this, as a much larger clone is one base away. The missing conserved phenylalanine or tryptophan at the end of this CDR3 makes a read error likely. J is TRBJ2-7 and V is TRBV4-1; D remains ambiguous. The V end lost 0 bases, the J end lost 5 bases, and 11 bases lay between the germline ends. The germline gives CDR1 MGHRA, CDR2 YSYEKL. The CDR3 length is 14 residues. CDR3 in amino acids: CASSQETPVDEQYL. The CDR3 coding sequence is TGCGCCAGCAGCCAAGAGACCCCTGTTGACGAGCAGTACCTC.

Comment on this clonotype: The CDR3 does not close with the conserved phenylalanine or tryptophan, likely indicating a read error. It is unclear where the CDR3 begins or ends on the DNA, so no DNA is shown, and the CDR3 is as TCRdb lists it. This chain links TRBV10-2 with TRBJ2-4. The CDR3 is 17 amino acids long, termini counted. Germline CDR1 and CDR2: WSHSY and SAAADI. The CDR3 loop is CASSESSGFFWQKHSVL.

For this clonotype: Relative to the germline gene, one junction end is altered; a read error may explain this. This chain links TRBV6-1 with TRBJ2-2; no definite D call. This CDR3 spans 14 amino acids. Germline loops: CDR1 MNHNS, CDR2 SASEGT. CDR3 residues: CANSESLNTGELFF. In nucleotides, the CDR3 is TGTGCCAACAGTGAATCACTGAACACCGGGGAGCTGTTTTTT.

Comments on this clonotype: The junction differs from germline at one of its ends, possibly a read error. This rearrangement joins TRBV11-2 to TRBJ2-1, with D uncertain. CDR3 length: 14 amino acids. Germline V CDR1 and CDR2: SGHAT, FQNNGV. CDR3 DNA sequence: TGTGCCATCAGCTTATCCCGGCTCGTTAGTGAGCAGTTCTTC. Protein sequence: CAISLSRLVSEQFF.

Remarks on this clonotype: Germline and junction disagree at one end, which may indicate a read error. The rearrangement joins TRBV11-2 to TRBJ2-7; a weak D match, TRBD2 (5 bases). Germline CDR1 reads SGHAT; CDR2 reads FQNNGV. This CDR3 spans 15 amino acids. This CDR3 reads CASSLDLGVVHEEYF. DNA for the CDR3: TGTGCCAGCAGCTTAGATCTCGGGGTTGTCCACGAGGAGTACTTC.

Ten or more counts support this clonotype. This chain links TRBV6-5 with TRBJ2-7, with D unclear. Looked up from germline, CDR1 is MNHEY and CDR2 is SVGAGI. Deletions cut 1 base from V and 7 bases from J, with 5 bases between. The CDR3 is made up of 11 amino acids. The CDR3 region has the DNA TGTGCCAGCAGTTACTTGGGGGAGCAGTACTTC. Translated, it gives CASSYLGEQYF.

V is TRBV29-1 and J is TRBJ2-1; a weak D match, TRBD2 (6 bases). Deletions cut 8 bases from V and 16 bases from J, with 27 bases between. The CDR3 is 13 amino acids. Germline CDR1 is SQVTM and CDR2 is ANQGSEA. CDR3 in amino acids: CSFAMAGSGEQFF. For the CDR3, the DNA is TGCAGCTTTGCCATGGCTGGCTCGGGGGAACAATTCTTC.

Points on this clonotype: A much larger clone lies one base from this, so it may be a read error. The V and J genes are TRBV28 and TRBJ2-2; either TRBD1 or TRBD2 may supply D (5 bases each). V shed 6 bases and J shed 3 bases, with 14 bases lying between them. The germline gives CDR1 MDHEN, CDR2 SYDVKM. CDR3 length equals 15 residues. CDR3 DNA sequence: TGTGCCAGCAGGACCGGACGGGGCGACACCGGGGAGCTGTTTTTT. Translation gives CASRTGRGDTGELFF.

Of note for this clonotype: The conserved phenylalanine or tryptophan normally closing the CDR3 is absent here, so this likely arose from a read error. The rearrangement links TRBV10-1 to TRBJ2-1; TRBD2 aligns across 9 bases. Germline V gene sequence: CDR1 WNHNN, CDR2 SYGVQD (reference sequence). CDR3 size: 16 residues. CDR3 in DNA: TGCGCCAGCAGTACCGTGACTAGCGGAGCGTACAAAGAGCAGTTCTTA. It codes for CASSTVTSGAYKEQFL.

On this clonotype: At one end the junction does not follow the germline gene, possibly because of a read error. The rearrangement links TRBV4-2 to TRBJ2-7, with 8 nucleotides matching TRBD2. This CDR3 comprises 16 residues. Germline V gene lookup returns CDR1 LGHNA and CDR2 YNFKEQ. The CDR3 region is CSSSHDRASGYYEQYF. DNA for the CDR3: TGTTCCAGCAGCCATGATAGGGCTAGCGGGTACTACGAGCAGTACTTC.

With respect to this clonotype: A read error is possible here, since a much larger clone lies one base away. This is likely a read error, given that the CDR3 carries no conserved phenylalanine or tryptophan at its end. This sequence joins TRBV29-1 and TRBJ2-5, with 10 nucleotides matching TRBD1. The CDR3 is made up of 13 amino acids. The V gene end was trimmed by 7 bases and the J gene end by 4 bases; junction bases not matched to a gene: 6. Germline-derived CDR1 and CDR2 are SQVTM and ANQGSEA. The CDR3 loop reads CSGQGARVETQYL. Here the CDR3 DNA reads TGCAGCGGACAGGGGGCGAGAGTAGAGACCCAGTACCTC.

On this clonotype: Germline is not matched at one junction end, which may reflect a read error. The chain uses TRBV12-3 or TRBV12-4 and TRBJ2-1; D perhaps matches TRBD2 (5 bases). This CDR3 comprises 14 residues. The CDR3 DNA sequence: TGTGCCAGCAGTTTAATCGTTGGGAGCGGTGAGCACTTCTTC. It translates to CASSLIVGSGEHFF.

With regard to this clonotype: The junction departs from the called germline gene at one end, perhaps through a read error. This chain joins TRBV10-3 and TRBJ2-7; the D gene is possibly TRBD2 (5 bases). Germline CDR1 is ENHRY and CDR2 is SYGVKD. The CDR3 has 12 residues. The CDR3 DNA reads as TGTTCCATCAGTGGAGCCGGGGAAGAGCAGTACTTC. It translates to CSISGAGEEQYF.

The rearrangement links TRBV5-6 to TRBJ2-4, with 8 positions matching TRBD2. This CDR3 comprises 15 residues. Germline CDR1 is SGHDT and CDR2 is YYEEEE. The CDR3 here is CISSLQAGVSNIQYF. CDR3 nucleotides: TGTATCAGCAGCTTGCAAGCGGGAGTCTCGAACATTCAGTACTTC.

On this clonotype: The junction departs from germline at one end; a sequencing error may be responsible. The V and J genes are TRBV11-2 and TRBJ2-2; D possibly corresponds to TRBD2 (6 bases). The CDR3 has 17 amino acids. Germline V gives CDR1 SGHAT, CDR2 FQNNGV. CDR3 loop: CVSNLALGGANAGELFF. CDR3 coding DNA: TGTGTCAGCAACTTAGCATTAGGAGGGGCGAACGCCGGTGAGCTGTTTTTT.